This T cell receptor (beta chain) was profiled in a study of blood T cell repertoires in COVID-19. For the study at large: The United States, Italy and Spain provided the acute and convalescent COVID-19 samples. From T cells, B-cell-depleted T cells, or PBMCs came the material, which was cDNA or gDNA.

In the original processing: Reference gene primer amplification yielded estimated nucleated cell counts. Only in-frame clones appear in the TCRdb table, and some are missing; sequencing was by immunoSEQ multiplex PCR. That table is the source of V, J and clone size, and D and trimming were worked out from the DNA. Altogether some 210,000 clones are present, roughly 86% being singletons, with the ten largest covering roughly 12%. This clone was counted once. The CDR3 totals 19 residues. Germline V gene sequence: CDR1 MNHEY, CDR2 SMNVEV (reference sequence). V was clipped by 5 bases and J by 2 bases, with 24 bases between them.

The sample was peripheral blood. This TCR came from a woman between 35 and 50 years old with acute or convalescent COVID-19. The gene calls are TRBV27 and TRBJ1-4, with D possibly being TRBD1 (6 bases). The CDR3 coding sequence is TGTGCCAGCAGTCATACCCGAGGGGGGGCGCTTAGGACTAATGAAAAACTGTTTTTT. It translates to CASSHTRGGALRTNEKLFF.